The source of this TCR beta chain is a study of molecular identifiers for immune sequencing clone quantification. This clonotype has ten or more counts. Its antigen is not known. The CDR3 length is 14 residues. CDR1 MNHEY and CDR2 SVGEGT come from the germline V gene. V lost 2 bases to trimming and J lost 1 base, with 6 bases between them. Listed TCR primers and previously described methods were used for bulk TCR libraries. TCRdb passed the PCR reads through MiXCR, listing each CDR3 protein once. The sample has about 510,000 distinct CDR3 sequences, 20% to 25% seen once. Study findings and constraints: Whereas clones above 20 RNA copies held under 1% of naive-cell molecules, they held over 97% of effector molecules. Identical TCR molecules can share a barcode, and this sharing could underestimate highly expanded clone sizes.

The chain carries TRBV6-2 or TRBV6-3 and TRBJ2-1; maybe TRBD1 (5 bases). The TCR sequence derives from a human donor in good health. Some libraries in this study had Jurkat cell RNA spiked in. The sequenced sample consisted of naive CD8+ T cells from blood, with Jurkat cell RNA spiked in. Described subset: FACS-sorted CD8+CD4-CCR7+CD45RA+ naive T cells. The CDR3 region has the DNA TGTGCCAGCAGTTACGACAGTTCCTACAATGAGCAGTTCTTC. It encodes CASSYDSSYNEQFF.